A selection of T cell receptor beta chains follows, all from one sample in a study of breast tumors, draining lymph nodes, adjacent tissues. TCRdb reanalysed the multiplex PCR reads using MiXCR and keeps one entry per CDR3 protein. Of about 150,000 distinct CDR3 sequences listed, about a fifth are singletons. Specimen: axillary lymph node tissue. These receptors were collected from a female donor with breast cancer. Some clones in this sample may be carry-over from other donors' samples. Both conserved end residues are part of each CDR3. A D gene is named only where the DNA matches it firmly. Size is omitted from some rows. Given values are once, few, many or a class for expanded clones.

TRBJ2-1 | . | TRBV5-8 | few | TGTGCCAGCAGCTTGTCGGGCCAAGGGGCCATGTGGGATGAGCAGTTCTTC | CASSLSGQGAMWDEQFF
TRBJ2-5 | TRBD2 | TRBV28 | many | TGTGCCAGCAGTTTCGGGGGGGCGCGGCAAGAGACCCAGTACTTC | CASSFGGARQETQYF
TRBJ2-7 | TRBD2 | TRBV10-3 | many | TGTGCCACCGGGGCGGGGGGGGGGTCCTACGAGCAGTACTTC | CATGAGGGSYEQYF
TRBJ2-7 | TRBD2 | TRBV5-1 | many | TGCGCCAGCAGCATTACTAGCGGGCCCTCCTACGAGCAGTACTTC | CASSITSGPSYEQYF
TRBJ2-7 | . | TRBV5-5 | many | TGTGCCAGCAGCTTGGCCATGGGGGGTAGCGAGCAGTACTTC | CASSLAMGGSEQYF
TRBJ2-5 | . | TRBV24-1 | many | TGTGCCACCAGTGATTTGGGGCCGGGCCACGGAGAGACCCAGTACTTC | CATSDLGPGHGETQYF
TRBJ2-1 | TRBD2 | TRBV9 | many | TGTGCCAGCAGCGTAGACCCCCTAGCGGGAGGAAATAATGAGCAGTTCTTC | CASSVDPLAGGNNEQFF
TRBJ2-1 | . | TRBV11-3 | . | TGTGCCAGCAGCTTAGGTTCTCTCAACAATGAGCAGTTCTTC | CASSLGSLNNEQFF
TRBJ1-2 | . | TRBV6-5 | . | TGTGCCAGCAGTTCAGGCTCATACTATGGCTACACCTTC | CASSSGSYYGYTF
TRBJ2-7 | . | TRBV28 | many | TGTGCCACCCACGTGGGGGCGTCTAACGAGCAGTACTTC | CATHVGASNEQYF
TRBJ2-1 | . | TRBV5-6 | many | TGTGCCAGCAGCGTGACTAGTTCGTATGAGCAGTTCTTC | CASSVTSSYEQFF
TRBJ2-1 | . | TRBV29-1 | many | TGCAGCGTAGGGTCAGGGATCTCCTACAATGAGCAGTTCTTC | CSVGSGISYNEQFF
TRBJ2-3 | TRBD1 | TRBV4-2 | many | TGTGCCAGCAGCCAAGATGGGGCAGGGGGAACAGATACGCAGTATTTT | CASSQDGAGGTDTQYF
TRBJ2-2 | . | TRBV12-3/TRBV12-4 | . | TGTGCCAGCAGTTTAAGTGGGCCCGGGGAGCTGTTTTTT | CASSLSGPGELFF
TRBJ2-1 | TRBD2 | TRBV20-1 | many | TGCAGTGCTATAGCGGGGGGGGGTTACAATGAGCAGTTCTTC | CSAIAGGGYNEQFF
TRBJ2-1 | TRBD1 | TRBV12-5 | many | TGTGCTAGTGGTTTGTGGGGACAGGGATTCGAGCAGTTCTTC | CASGLWGQGFEQFF
TRBJ1-4 | . | TRBV5-1 | many | TGCGCCAGCAGCCAAGGGACTAGGGAAAAACTGTTTTTT | CASSQGTREKLFF
TRBJ2-7 | . | TRBV5-4 | many | TGTGCCAGCAGCTTCACCGGGAGTTACGAGCAGTACTTC | CASSFTGSYEQYF
TRBJ1-2 | . | TRBV29-1 | many | TGCAGCGTCGCCGACAGGAGCAATGGCTACACCTTC | CSVADRSNGYTF
TRBJ2-7 | . | TRBV19 | many | TGTGCCAGTAGTAGGAAGGATAGCGAGCAGTACTTC | CASSRKDSEQYF
TRBJ2-5 | . | TRBV15 | . | TGTGCCACCAGCAGAGATAGGAAGGGAGCCCCCCAAGAGACCCAGTACTTC | CATSRDRKGAPQETQYF
TRBJ1-2 | TRBD1 | TRBV9 | . | TGTGCCAGCAGCGTCCGGGACAGGGCCTCCTATGGCTACACCTTC | CASSVRDRASYGYTF
TRBJ2-1 | . | TRBV11-2 | few | TGTGCCAGCAGCTTCCACGGGGTGGGTGAGCAGTTCTTC | CASSFHGVGEQFF
TRBJ2-3 | . | TRBV7-9 | . | TGTGCCAGCAGCCCCCTGGGGCGCGCAGATACGCAGTATTTT | CASSPLGRADTQYF
TRBJ1-6 | . | TRBV2 | many | TGTGCCAGCAGGCCAACGGGGGCGGGTTCACCCCTCCACTTT | CASRPTGAGSPLHF
TRBJ2-7 | TRBD1 | TRBV4-3 | many | TGCGCCAGCAGCCGGGACAGGGTGGCCTACGAGCAGTACTTC | CASSRDRVAYEQYF
TRBJ2-7 | . | TRBV11-2 | many | TGTGCCAGCAGCTTAAGTGGGAGACCGCTACGGGAGCAGTACTTC | CASSLSGRPLREQYF
TRBJ2-5 | . | TRBV29-1 | many | TGCAGCGTTGACGGTGGGGCAGAGACCCAGTACTTC | CSVDGGAETQYF
TRBJ1-4 | TRBD1 | TRBV28 | . | TGTGCCAGCAGGATTAGACAGGGTGTTGAAAAACTGTTTTTT | CASRIRQGVEKLFF
TRBJ2-7 | TRBD2 | TRBV5-4 | many | TGTGCCAGCAGCTTAAGCCTAGCGGGGGACGAGCAGTACTTC | CASSLSLAGDEQYF
TRBJ2-3 | . | TRBV10-2 | many | TGCGCCAGCAGTGATATCGCCGGTAGCACAGATACGCAGTATTTT | CASSDIAGSTDTQYF
TRBJ2-1 | TRBD1 | TRBV7-9 | many | TGTGCCAGCAGCAACGGGACAGGGGGCTACAATGAGCAGTTCTTC | CASSNGTGGYNEQFF
TRBJ2-5 | TRBD2 | TRBV7-2 | many | TGTGCCAGCAGCCCGACCTCCTCGGGAGGCGTTCGCGAGACCCAGTACTTC | CASSPTSSGGVRETQYF
TRBJ1-4 | . | TRBV4-1 | many | TGCGCCAGCAGCCAAGAACAGGCGCCTAGTGAAAAACTGTTTTTT | CASSQEQAPSEKLFF
TRBJ1-5 | TRBD1 | TRBV6-2/TRBV6-3 | few | TGTGCCAGCAGTGAATTCGGGACAGGGGACAATCAGCCCCAGCATTTT | CASSEFGTGDNQPQHF
TRBJ2-7 | TRBD1 | TRBV7-2 | many | TGTGCCCCTGACCCGTCGCAGGGGGCCTACGAGCAGTACTTC | CAPDPSQGAYEQYF
TRBJ1-5 | TRBD1 | TRBV6-1 | few | TGTGCCAGCAGTGACTGGGTAACAGGGGCCAATCAGCCCCAGCATTTT | CASSDWVTGANQPQHF
TRBJ2-3 | TRBD1 | TRBV5-1 | many | TGCGCCAGCAGCTTACAGGGGACATCTAGCACAGATACGCAGTATTTT | CASSLQGTSSTDTQYF
TRBJ2-3 | . | TRBV28 | . | TGTGCCAGCAGGCGATCCGCAGATACGCAGTATTTT | CASRRSADTQYF
TRBJ2-5 | TRBD1 | TRBV28 | many | TGTGCCAGCAGTTCGACAGGGGAACTGGAGACCCAGTACTTC | CASSSTGELETQYF
TRBJ1-5 | . | TRBV19 | many | TGTGCCAGTAGTTCCCGTCCGGGGGGAGTTGTAAATCAGCCCCAGCATTTT | CASSSRPGGVVNQPQHF
TRBJ2-5 | . | TRBV30 | many | TGTGCCGGGGAGGCGGGACAGACCCAGTACTTC | CAGEAGQTQYF
TRBJ2-2 | . | TRBV13 | . | TGTGCCAGCAGTCAAGGAGTTACCGGGGAGCTGTTTTTT | CASSQGVTGELFF
TRBJ2-5 | TRBD2 | TRBV6-6 | many | TGTGCCACGGGACTAGCGGGAGGGCTAGAGACCCAGTACTTC | CATGLAGGLETQYF
TRBJ2-7 | . | TRBV20-1 | many | TGCAGTGCTAGCCTCATTACAGGGTTCGAGCAGTACTTC | CSASLITGFEQYF
TRBJ2-7 | . | TRBV28 | . | TGTGCCAGCAGTACCCAGCACATAAATTACGAGCAGTACTTC | CASSTQHINYEQYF